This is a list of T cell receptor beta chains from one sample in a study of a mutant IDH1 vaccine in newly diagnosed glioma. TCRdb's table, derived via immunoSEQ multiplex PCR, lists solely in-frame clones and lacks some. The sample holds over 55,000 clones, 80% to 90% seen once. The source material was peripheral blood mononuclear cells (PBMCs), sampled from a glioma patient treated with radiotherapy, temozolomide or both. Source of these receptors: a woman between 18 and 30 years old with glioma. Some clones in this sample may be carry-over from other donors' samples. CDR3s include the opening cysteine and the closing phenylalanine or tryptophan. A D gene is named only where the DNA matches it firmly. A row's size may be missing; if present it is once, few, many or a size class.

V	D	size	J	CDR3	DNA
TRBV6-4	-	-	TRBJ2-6	CASSDSISSGANVLTF	TGTGCCAGCAGTGACTCGATTTCCTCTGGGGCCAACGTCCTGACTTTC
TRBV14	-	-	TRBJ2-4	CASSQGGNIQYF	TGTGCCAGCAGCCAAGGAGGGAACATTCAGTACTTC
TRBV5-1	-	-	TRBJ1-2	CASSLTDGTNYGYTF	TGCGCCAGCAGTTTAACGGATGGGACCAACTATGGCTACACCTTC
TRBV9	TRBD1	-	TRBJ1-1	CASSADRGMNTEAFF	TGTGCCAGCAGCGCGGACAGGGGAATGAACACTGAAGCTTTCTTT
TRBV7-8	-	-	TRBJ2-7	CASSLVSYEQYF	TGTGCCAGCAGCTTGGTCAGCTACGAGCAGTACTTC
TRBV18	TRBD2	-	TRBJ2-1	CASSPKGTSGVNEQFF	TGTGCCAGCTCACCGAAAGGGACTAGCGGGGTCAATGAGCAGTTCTTC
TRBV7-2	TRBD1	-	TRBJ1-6	CASSRTGMGGSPLHF	TGTGCCAGCAGCAGGACAGGGATGGGGGGTTCACCCCTCCACTTT
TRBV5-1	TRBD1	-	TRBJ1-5	CASRLGQGTQPQHF	TGCGCCAGCAGATTAGGACAGGGGACTCAGCCCCAGCATTTT
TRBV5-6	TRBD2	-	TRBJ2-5	CASSLGGGYQETQYF	TGTGCCAGCAGCTTGGGCGGGGGGTACCAAGAGACCCAGTACTTC
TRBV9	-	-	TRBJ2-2	CASSVRDIANTGELFF	TGTGCCAGCAGCGTCCGGGACATCGCGAACACCGGGGAGCTGTTTTTT
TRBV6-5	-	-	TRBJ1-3	CASSYTSGTSGNTIYF	TGTGCCAGCAGTTATACCTCAGGAACCTCTGGAAACACCATATATTTT
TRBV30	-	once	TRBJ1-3	CAWSALRGNTIYF	TGTGCCTGGAGTGCATTACGGGGAAACACCATATATTTT
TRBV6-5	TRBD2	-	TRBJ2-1	CASSLAGGYNEQFF	TGTGCCAGCAGTTTAGCGGGAGGGTACAATGAGCAGTTCTTC
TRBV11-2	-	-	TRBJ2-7	CASSLGLADSSYEQYF	TGTGCCAGCAGCTTAGGGCTAGCCGACAGCTCCTACGAGCAGTACTTC
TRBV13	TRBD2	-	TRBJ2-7	CASSQTGAGGGNEQYF	TGTGCCAGCAGTCAGACCGGAGCGGGAGGGGGCAACGAGCAGTACTTC
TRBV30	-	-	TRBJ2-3	CAWSVRGPDTQYF	TGTGCCTGGAGTGTACGAGGCCCAGATACGCAGTATTTT
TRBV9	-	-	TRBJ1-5	CASSVGGGIGNQPQHF	TGTGCCAGCAGCGTAGGGGGCGGGATAGGAAATCAGCCCCAGCATTTT
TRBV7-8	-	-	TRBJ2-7	CASSLERTNSYEQYF	TGTGCCAGCAGCTTAGAACGGACAAACTCCTACGAGCAGTACTTC
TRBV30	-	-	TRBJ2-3	CAWSVQGRPSTDTQYF	TGTGCCTGGAGTGTTCAGGGGAGACCTAGCACAGATACGCAGTATTTT
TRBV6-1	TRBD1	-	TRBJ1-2	CATRDRGSTNYGYTF	TGTGCCACCCGGGACAGGGGGAGCACTAACTATGGCTACACCTTC
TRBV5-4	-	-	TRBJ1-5	CASSLAGGNQPQHF	TGTGCCAGCAGCTTGGCGGGCGGAAATCAGCCCCAGCATTTT
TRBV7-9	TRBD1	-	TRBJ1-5	CASSLGQGNQPQHF	TGTGCCAGCAGCTTAGGACAGGGGAATCAGCCCCAGCATTTT
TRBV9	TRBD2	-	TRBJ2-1	CASSGRDGLTSGGHEQFF	TGTGCCAGCAGCGGCCGGGACGGACTTACTAGCGGGGGGCATGAGCAGTTCTTC
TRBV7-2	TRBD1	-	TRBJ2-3	CASSLGPTGSTDTQYF	TGTGCCAGCAGCTTAGGTCCGACAGGGAGCACAGATACGCAGTATTTT
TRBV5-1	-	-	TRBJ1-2	CASSLAQGRDYGYTF	TGCGCCAGCAGCTTGGCGCAGGGTCGCGACTATGGCTACACCTTC
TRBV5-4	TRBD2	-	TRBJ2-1	CASSSTRTSGRQEQFF	TGTGCCAGCAGCTCCACGAGGACTAGCGGGAGACAGGAGCAGTTCTTC
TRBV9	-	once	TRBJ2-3	CASSVAVGADTQYF	TGTGCCAGCAGCGTAGCAGTAGGGGCAGATACGCAGTATTTT
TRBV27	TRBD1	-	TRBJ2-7	CASSPLLTGSYEQYF	TGTGCCAGCAGTCCTCTACTGACAGGGTCCTACGAGCAGTACTTC
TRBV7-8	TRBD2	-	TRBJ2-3	CASSPSRGGPQYF	TGTGCCAGCAGCCCGTCGCGGGGGGGGCCGCAGTATTTT
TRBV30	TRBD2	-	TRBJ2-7	CAWSPGGNEQYF	TGTGCCTGGAGTCCGGGAGGGAACGAGCAGTACTTC
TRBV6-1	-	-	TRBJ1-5	CASSEAKGPWGPQHF	TGTGCCAGCAGTGAAGCGAAGGGACCTTGGGGGCCCCAGCATTTT
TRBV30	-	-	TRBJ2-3	CAWAAADTQYF	TGTGCCTGGGCGGCGGCAGATACGCAGTATTTT
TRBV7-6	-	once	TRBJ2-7	CASSPPGVTYEQYF	TGTGCCAGCAGCCCCCCGGGGGTAACCTACGAGCAGTACTTC
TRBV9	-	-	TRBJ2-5	CASSPSGLETQYF	TGTGCCAGCAGCCCCTCCGGGCTCGAGACCCAGTACTTC
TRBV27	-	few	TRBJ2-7	CASSWGYEQYF	TGTGCCAGCAGTTGGGGCTACGAGCAGTACTTC
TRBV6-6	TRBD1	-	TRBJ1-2	CASSLGQVGGYTF	TGTGCCAGCAGTTTGGGACAGGTGGGCGGCTACACCTTC
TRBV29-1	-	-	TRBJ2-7	CSVPDILYEQYF	TGCAGCGTTCCGGACATTCTATACGAGCAGTACTTC
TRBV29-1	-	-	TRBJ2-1	CSVEARGQGVNDVYNEQFF	TGCAGCGTTGAGGCGCGTGGTCAGGGAGTGAATGATGTTTACAATGAGCAGTTCTTC
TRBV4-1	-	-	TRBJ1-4	CASSQEEAGGEKLFF	TGCGCCAGCAGCCAAGAAGAGGCGGGTGGTGAAAAACTGTTTTTT
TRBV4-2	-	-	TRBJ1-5	CASSQGGGFSEPQHF	TGTGCCAGCAGCCAAGGGGGGGGGTTCTCAGAGCCCCAGCATTTT
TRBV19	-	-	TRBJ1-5	CASSISSNQPQHF	TGTGCCAGTAGTATTAGTAGCAATCAGCCCCAGCATTTT
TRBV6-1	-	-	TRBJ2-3	CASTQRVGTDTQYF	TGTGCCAGCACCCAGCGGGTCGGCACAGATACGCAGTATTTT
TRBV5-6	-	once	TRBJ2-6	CATQSGFSGANVLTF	TGTGCCACCCAATCAGGGTTCTCTGGGGCCAACGTCCTGACTTTC
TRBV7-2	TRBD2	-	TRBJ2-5	CASSLVTSGLGETQYF	TGTGCCAGCAGCTTAGTAACTAGCGGGTTAGGGGAGACCCAGTACTTC